Sequencing of this T cell receptor (beta chain) was carried out in a study of cytomegalovirus exposure and HLA in healthy donors. Germline assignment: CDR1 SGDLS and CDR2 YYNGEE. V dropped 1 base and J dropped 3 bases, with 8 bases sitting between them. The CDR3 is 14 amino acids. The PCR contained 60 Vbeta and 13 Jbeta primers. The assay was immunoSEQ multiplex PCR, and TCRdb's table has in-frame clones only and misses some. This sample carries about 98,000 clones, about 74% of them seen once, and the ten largest clones take 15% to 20%. The chain recombines TRBV9 with TRBJ1-5, with a weak D call TRBD1 (5 bases). Sequenced input: PBMCs. The sequence came from a man aged 55-75 years in good health and CMV-seropositive. The CDR3 spells CASSVRQYNQPQHF. For the CDR3, the DNA is TGTGCCAGCAGCGTAAGACAGTACAATCAGCCCCAGCATTTT.